The clone carrying this T cell receptor (beta chain) has a handful of counts. The sample belongs to a study of cytomegalovirus exposure and HLA in healthy donors. Study information: Unique TCRs from HLA-typed donors, 75 million to 100 million of them, were held in an early data release.

V was pared by 0 bases and J by 13 bases, with 8 bases of the junction left unmatched. The CDR3 extends over 13 amino acids. Germline CDR1 SGHAT, CDR2 FQNNGV. The PCR contained 60 Vbeta and 13 Jbeta primers. Profiled with immunoSEQ multiplex PCR; TCRdb holds only in-frame clones, not every one. Here the sample spans some 150,000 clones, around 60% being singletons. The chain is built from TRBV11-2 and TRBJ1-1, with TRBD1 matching over 7 bases. Sequenced: PBMCs. The TCR originated in a woman aged 60 to 75 in good health and CMV-seropositive. For the CDR3, the DNA is TGTGCCAGCAGCTTAGATCAGGGGACAGACCATTTCTTT. This codes for CASSLDQGTDHFF.